The 5 T cell receptor beta chains below were found in one sample sequenced in a study of blood T cell repertoires in COVID-19. Repertoires were generated with immunoSEQ multiplex PCR, while TCRdb's copy carries only in-frame clones and drops some. The profile shows 90,000 to 110,000 clones, 84% of them singletons. Sequencing was carried out using peripheral blood. The receptors here all came from a woman in her forties or fifties with acute or convalescent COVID-19.

This clone turned up a few times. V and J are TRBV3-1 (or the pseudogene TRBV3-2) and TRBJ2-5; D gene ambiguous. The V gene's germline CDR1 is LGHDT and CDR2 YNNKEL (reference sequence). CDR3 length: 12 amino acids. The V and J ends lost 0 bases and 7 bases respectively, with 6 bases between them. CDR3 protein: CASSQERGTQYF. CDR3 bases: TGTGCCAGCAGCCAAGAGCGTGGGACCCAGTACTTC.

J is TRBJ1-1 and V is TRBV13, with 9 bases aligning to TRBD1. This CDR3 contains 15 residues. The germline V gene has CDR1 PRHDT and CDR2 FYEKMQ (reference sequence). V lost 3 bases, J lost 5 bases, and 7 bases stayed unmatched. The DNA for the CDR3 is TGTGCCAGCAGCTTTTTCGCGACAGGGGGAACTGAAGCTTTCTTT. This translates into CASSFFATGGTEAFF. Filled out from reference TRBV13 and TRBJ1-1, the complete variable domain reads AAGVIQSPRHLIKEKRETATLKCYPIPRHDTVYWYQQGPGQDPQFLISFYEKMQSDKGSIPDRFSAQQFSDYHSELNMSSLELGDSALYFCASSFFATGGTEAFFGQGTRLTVV.

This chain links TRBV9 with TRBJ2-1; D uncertain. The germline V gene encodes CDR1 SGDLS and CDR2 YYNGEE. V lost 0 bases to trimming and J lost 4 bases, with 14 bases between them. There are 16 residues in the CDR3. The CDR3 region has the DNA TGTGCCAGCAGCGTAGGACCTGGCAGGCAATACAATGAGCAGTTCTTC. Residues: CASSVGPGRQYNEQFF. Combining the CDR3 with reference TRBV9 and TRBJ2-1 gives the whole variable domain DSGVTQTPKHLITATGQRVTLRCSPRSGDLSVYWYQQSLDQGLQFLIQYYNGEERAKGNILERFSAQQFPDLHSELNLSSLELGDSALYFCASSVGPGRQYNEQFFGPGTRLTVL.

The rearrangement joins TRBV5-1 to TRBJ1-2; 9 bases line up with TRBD1. This CDR3 has 17 residues. CDR1 and CDR2 from the germline V gene are SGHRS and YFSETQ. The ends lost 2 bases at V and 0 bases at J; junction bases unmatched: 8. The DNA for the CDR3 is TGCGCCAGCAGCTTCACAGGGGGCTTAGGAGCTAACTATGGCTACACCTTC. This codes for CASSFTGGLGANYGYTF.

The rearrangement uses TRBV3-1 (or the pseudogene TRBV3-2) and TRBJ2-5; D is perhaps TRBD2 (7 bases). V shed 0 bases and J shed 4 bases, with 12 bases lying between them. The CDR3 totals 15 residues. CDR1 LGHDT and CDR2 YNNKEL come from the germline V gene (reference sequence). In DNA, the CDR3 is TGTGCCAGCAGCCAAGAAAGGGGGGGCCCAGAGACCCAGTACTTC. It specifies CASSQERGGPETQYF.